The 4 T cell receptor beta chains listed next were all sequenced from one sample in a study of OX40 agonist ivuxolimab in advanced cancers. TCRdb's copy holds only in-frame clones and misses some; the assay was immunoSEQ multiplex PCR. The sample lists fewer than 90,000 clones, 85% to 90% occurring once. The source was CD4+ or CD8+ T cells sorted from blood, collected in a trial of the OX40 agonist ivuxolimab. The origin of the receptors is an adult with an advanced solid tumor such as melanoma, head and neck, liver or kidney cancer.

The chain employs TRBV6-5 and TRBJ1-2; D call uncertain. The V gene lost 0 bases and the J gene lost 0 bases, with 8 bases spanning the gap. The germline V gene has CDR1 MNHEY and CDR2 SVGAGI. This CDR3 is built from 15 residues. The CDR3 bases are TGTGCCAGCAGTTACTCTCGCTTAGCTAACTATGGCTACACCTTC. Amino acids: CASSYSRLANYGYTF.

This chain connects TRBV10-1 to TRBJ1-1; 11 nucleotides line up with TRBD1. Germline CDR1 is WNHNN and CDR2 is SYGVQD (reference sequence). The V gene end was trimmed by 6 bases and the J gene end by 5 bases; junction bases not matched to a gene: 8. The CDR3 length is 15 residues. The CDR3 nucleotides read TGCGCCAGCAGCCGGGACAGGGGGGCAGGTACTGAAGCTTTCTTT. Translating it yields CASSRDRGAGTEAFF.

The chain is built from TRBV19 and TRBJ1-6; D gene unclear. The CDR3 loop spans 14 amino acids. Germline loops: CDR1 LNHDA, CDR2 SQIVND (reference sequence). The V end was cut by 3 bases, the J end by 12 bases, with 15 bases between. The CDR3 protein is CASSIEEGPIPLHF. CDR3 bases: TGTGCCAGTAGTATCGAGGAAGGCCCTATACCCCTCCACTTT.

The chain links TRBV7-2 to TRBJ1-2, with TRBD1 identical over 8 bases. The CDR3 length is 13 residues. Germline CDR1 reads SGHTA; CDR2 reads FQGNSA. Trimming removed 2 bases from V and 7 bases from J; junction bases left unmatched: 3. The CDR3 sequence: CASSLQGALGYTF. The CDR3 DNA reads as TGTGCCAGCAGCTTACAGGGGGCCCTTGGCTACACCTTC.